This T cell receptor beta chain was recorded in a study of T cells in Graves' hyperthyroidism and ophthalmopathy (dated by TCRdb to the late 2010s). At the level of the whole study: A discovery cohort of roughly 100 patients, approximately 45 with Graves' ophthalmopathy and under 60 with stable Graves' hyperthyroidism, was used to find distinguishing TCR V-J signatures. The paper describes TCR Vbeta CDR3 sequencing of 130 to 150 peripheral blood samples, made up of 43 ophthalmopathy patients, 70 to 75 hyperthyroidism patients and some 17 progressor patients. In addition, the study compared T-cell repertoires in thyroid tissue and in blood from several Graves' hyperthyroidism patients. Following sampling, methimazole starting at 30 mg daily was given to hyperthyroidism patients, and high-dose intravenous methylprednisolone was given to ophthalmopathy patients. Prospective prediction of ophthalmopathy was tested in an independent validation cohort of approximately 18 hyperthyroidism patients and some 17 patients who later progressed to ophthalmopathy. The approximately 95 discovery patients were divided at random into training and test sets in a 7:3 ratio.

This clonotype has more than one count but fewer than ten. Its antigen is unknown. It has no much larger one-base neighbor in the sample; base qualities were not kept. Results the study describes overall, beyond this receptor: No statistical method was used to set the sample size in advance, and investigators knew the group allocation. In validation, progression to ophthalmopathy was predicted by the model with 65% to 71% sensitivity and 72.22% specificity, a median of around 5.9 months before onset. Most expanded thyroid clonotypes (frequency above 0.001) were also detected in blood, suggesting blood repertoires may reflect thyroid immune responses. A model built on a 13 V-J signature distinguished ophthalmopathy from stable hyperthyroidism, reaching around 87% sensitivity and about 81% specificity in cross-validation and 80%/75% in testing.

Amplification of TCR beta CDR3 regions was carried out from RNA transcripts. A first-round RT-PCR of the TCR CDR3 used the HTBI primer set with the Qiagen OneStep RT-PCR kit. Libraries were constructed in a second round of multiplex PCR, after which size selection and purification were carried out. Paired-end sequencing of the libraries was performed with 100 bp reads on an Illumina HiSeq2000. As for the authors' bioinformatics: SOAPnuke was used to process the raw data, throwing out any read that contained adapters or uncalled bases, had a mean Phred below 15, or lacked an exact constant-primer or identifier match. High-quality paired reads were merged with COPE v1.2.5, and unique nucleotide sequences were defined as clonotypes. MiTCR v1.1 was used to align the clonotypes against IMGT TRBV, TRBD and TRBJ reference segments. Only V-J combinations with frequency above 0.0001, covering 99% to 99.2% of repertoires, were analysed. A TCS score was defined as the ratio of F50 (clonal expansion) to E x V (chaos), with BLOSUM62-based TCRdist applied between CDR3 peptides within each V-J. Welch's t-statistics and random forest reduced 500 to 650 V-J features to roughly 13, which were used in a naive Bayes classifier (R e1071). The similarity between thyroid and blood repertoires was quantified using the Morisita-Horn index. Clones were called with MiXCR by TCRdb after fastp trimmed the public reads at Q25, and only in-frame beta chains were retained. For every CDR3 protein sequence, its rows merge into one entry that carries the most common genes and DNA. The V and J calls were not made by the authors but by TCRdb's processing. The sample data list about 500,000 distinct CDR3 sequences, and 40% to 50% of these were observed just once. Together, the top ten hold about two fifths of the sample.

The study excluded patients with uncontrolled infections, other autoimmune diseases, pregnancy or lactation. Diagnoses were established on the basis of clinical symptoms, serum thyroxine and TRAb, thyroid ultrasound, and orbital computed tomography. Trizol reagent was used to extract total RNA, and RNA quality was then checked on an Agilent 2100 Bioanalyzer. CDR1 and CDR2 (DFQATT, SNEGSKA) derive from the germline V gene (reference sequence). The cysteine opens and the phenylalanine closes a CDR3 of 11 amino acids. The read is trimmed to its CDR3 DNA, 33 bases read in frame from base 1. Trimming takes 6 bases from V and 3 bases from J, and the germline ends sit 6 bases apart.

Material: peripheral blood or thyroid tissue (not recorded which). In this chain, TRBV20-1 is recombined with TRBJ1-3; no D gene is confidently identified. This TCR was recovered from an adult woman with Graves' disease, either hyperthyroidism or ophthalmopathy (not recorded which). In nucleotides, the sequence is TGCAGTGCGAAAGGTGGAAACACCATATATTTT. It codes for CSAKGGNTIYF.